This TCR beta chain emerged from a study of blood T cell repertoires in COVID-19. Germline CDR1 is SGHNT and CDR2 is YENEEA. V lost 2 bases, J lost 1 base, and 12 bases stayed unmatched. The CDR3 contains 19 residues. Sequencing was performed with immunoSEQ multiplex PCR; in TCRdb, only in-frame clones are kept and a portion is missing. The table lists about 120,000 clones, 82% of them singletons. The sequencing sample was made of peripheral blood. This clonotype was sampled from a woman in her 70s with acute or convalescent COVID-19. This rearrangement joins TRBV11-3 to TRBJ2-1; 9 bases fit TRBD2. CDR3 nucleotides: TGTGCCAGCAGCTTAACCCTAGTCTCAGCGGGAGGATCCTACAATGAGCAGTTCTTC. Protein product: CASSLTLVSAGGSYNEQFF.